These 5 T cell receptor beta chains originate from one sample sequenced in a study of spatial heterogeneity in lung cancer (dated by TCRdb to between 2017 and 2020). Points the paper makes about the study in general: The tumor nonsynonymous mutation count correlated with the number of expanded alpha and beta TCRs within the tumor.

For these receptors, no antigen is known. The sample's time point label is to be understood as: sample taken at primary tumor resection. Library prep was done by 5' RACE. These reads were obtained on a NextSeq 500. The raw public data were reprocessed by TCRdb itself: fastp quality trimming at Q25, MiXCR clonotype calling, in-frame beta chains only. Every entry covers one CDR3 protein and lists the most common genes and DNA from its rows. Across this sample there are 3,600 or so distinct CDR3 sequences, with roughly 7% seen only once. The ten top clones hold about 19% of the sample. The starting material was lung tumor tissue, obtained at surgery. The receptors originated from a male donor with early-stage non-small cell lung cancer.

This clonotype is labeled as medium-sized. This beta chain slipped into a library made for alpha chains as a stray read, so its size is not meaningful. The rearrangement uses TRBV29-1 and TRBJ2-1; 8 positions match TRBD2. Germline V gene data show CDR1 as SQVTM and CDR2 as ANQGSEA. The CDR3 sequence is 12 residues long. The CDR3 DNA is TGCAGTATACTAGCGGCCTACAATGAGCAGTTCTTC. It codes for CSILAAYNEQFF.

Judged by abundance, this clonotype is medium-sized. Since the library was made to target alpha chains, this beta chain is a stray read and its abundance is not meaningful. The chain combines TRBV5-1 with TRBJ2-7; D gene ambiguous. CDR3 length: 11 residues. CDR1 and CDR2 (germline): SGHRS, YFSETQ. Trimming removed 0 bases at V and 5 bases at J, with 3 bases between. CDR3 sequence: CASSLGNEQYF. The DNA for the CDR3 is TGCGCCAGCAGCTTGGGCAACGAGCAGTACTTC.

This clonotype was detected many times. As an off-target read in a library built for alpha chains, this beta chain has a frequency of little significance. This chain connects TRBV6-5 to TRBJ2-2; D not certain. The CDR3 has 13 residues. V was clipped by 0 bases and J by 5 bases, with 4 bases between them. Per the germline V gene, CDR1 is MNHEY and CDR2 is SVGAGI. The CDR3 DNA is TGTGCCAGCAGTTACTCTGGGACCGGGGAGCTGTTTTTT. Amino acids: CASSYSGTGELFF.

By sample share, this clonotype is medium-sized (0.01 to 0.1%). Since it is a stray read in a library aimed at alpha chains, this beta chain has a size that is not meaningful. The V gene is TRBV6-5, the J gene TRBJ2-5; D unresolved. The germline V gene encodes CDR1 MNHEY and CDR2 SVGAGI. V was shortened by 8 bases and J by 2 bases, with 15 bases between the two germline ends. The CDR3 sequence is 14 residues long. CDR3 region: CASSKEPTQETQYF. In DNA, the CDR3 is TGTGCCAGCTCTAAGGAACCGACTCAAGAGACCCAGTACTTC.

As to this clonotype: The library was prepared for alpha chains; this beta chain is a stray read, so its frequency means little. The J gene is TRBJ2-2, the V gene TRBV2, with D perhaps matching TRBD2 (5 bases). V lost 0 bases and J lost 5, with 16 bases in between. Per the germline V gene, CDR1 is SNHLY and CDR2 is FYNNEI. The CDR3 contains 17 residues. The CDR3 loop is CASSEALLASLTGELFF. CDR3 nucleotides: TGTGCCAGCAGTGAAGCGCTTCTGGCTAGCCTGACCGGGGAGCTGTTTTTT.